What follows is one T cell receptor (beta chain) and its context. No antigen is known for it. This specimen comes from a study of cytomegalovirus exposure and HLA in healthy donors. Study-level findings and limits: Analyses of presence/absence relied on an assumption of roughly uniform sequencing depth across donors. The later analysis indicated that the majority of CMV-associated TCR beta chains appeared HLA-restricted. In an earlier analysis, about 90% or about 30%: the productive usage of most TCR beta V segments.

The CDR3 runs 14 residues. V was shortened by 4 bases and J by 3 bases, with 11 bases between the two germline ends. Germline assignment: CDR1 SGHNT and CDR2 YYREEE (reference sequence). Primers for the PCR totalled 60 Vbeta and 13 Jbeta. Method: immunoSEQ multiplex PCR; TCRdb's copy keeps in-frame clones and lacks some. The sample data list some 120,000 clones. The chain has TRBV5-4 and TRBJ1-3, with D possibly TRBD1 on 6 matching bases. The specimen sequenced was PBMCs. This receptor was obtained from a man aged 25-45 years in good health and CMV-seronegative. CDR3 DNA sequence: TGTGCCAGCAGCGTGAGGGGGATTGGAAACACCATATATTTT. It translates to CASSVRGIGNTIYF.